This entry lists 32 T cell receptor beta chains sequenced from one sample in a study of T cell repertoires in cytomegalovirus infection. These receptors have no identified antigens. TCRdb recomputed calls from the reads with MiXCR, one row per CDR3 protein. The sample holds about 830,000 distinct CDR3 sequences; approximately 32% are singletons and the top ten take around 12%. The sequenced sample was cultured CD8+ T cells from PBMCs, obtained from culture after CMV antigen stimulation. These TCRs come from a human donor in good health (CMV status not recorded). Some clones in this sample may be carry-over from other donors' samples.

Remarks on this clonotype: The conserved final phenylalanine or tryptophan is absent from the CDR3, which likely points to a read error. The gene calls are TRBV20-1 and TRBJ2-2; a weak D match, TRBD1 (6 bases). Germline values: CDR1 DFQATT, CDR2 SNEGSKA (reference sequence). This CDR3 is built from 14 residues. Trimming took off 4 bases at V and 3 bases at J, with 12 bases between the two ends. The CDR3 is CSAMNRVDTGELFL. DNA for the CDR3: TGCAGTGCTATGAACAGGGTTGACACCGGGGAGCTGTTTCTT.

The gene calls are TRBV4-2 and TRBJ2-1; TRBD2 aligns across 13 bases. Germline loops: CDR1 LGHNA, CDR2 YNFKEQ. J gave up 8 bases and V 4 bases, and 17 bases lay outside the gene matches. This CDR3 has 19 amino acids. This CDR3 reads CASSPWASGTSGVVDEQFF. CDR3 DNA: TGTGCCAGCAGCCCATGGGCCTCCGGGACTAGCGGGGTTGTCGATGAGCAGTTCTTC.

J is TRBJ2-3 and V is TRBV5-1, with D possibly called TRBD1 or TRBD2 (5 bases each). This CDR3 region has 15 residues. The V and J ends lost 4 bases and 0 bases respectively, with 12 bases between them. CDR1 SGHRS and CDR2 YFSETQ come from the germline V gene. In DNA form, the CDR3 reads TGCGCCAGCAGCGCTGGGACCGGTAGCACAGATACGCAGTATTTT. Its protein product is CASSAGTGSTDTQYF.

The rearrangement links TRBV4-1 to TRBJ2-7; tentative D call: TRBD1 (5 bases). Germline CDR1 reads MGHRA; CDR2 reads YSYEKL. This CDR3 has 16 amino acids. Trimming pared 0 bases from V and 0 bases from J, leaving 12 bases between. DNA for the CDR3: TGCGCCAGCAGCCAAGATTCGACAGTTAGCTCCTACGAGCAGTACGTC. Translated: CASSQDSTVSSYEQYV.

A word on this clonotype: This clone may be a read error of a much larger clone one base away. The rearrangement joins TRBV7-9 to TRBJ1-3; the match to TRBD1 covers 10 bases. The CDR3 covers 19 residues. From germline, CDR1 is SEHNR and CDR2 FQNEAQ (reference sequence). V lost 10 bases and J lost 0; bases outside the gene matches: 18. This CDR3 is CANTTQGQGTISSGNTIYF. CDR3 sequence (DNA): TGTGCCAACACTACGCAGGGACAGGGGACAATAAGCTCTGGAAACACCATATATTTT.

The CDR3 region has the DNA TGTGCCAGCAGCGCCCACACGGGACTAGGGGGATTGGCGGATACGCAGTATTTT. It is translated as CASSAHTGLGGLADTQYF. This chain joins TRBV9 and TRBJ2-3, with 8 bases identical to TRBD2. J lost 6 bases, V lost 3 bases, and 18 bases had no gene match. The germline V gene encodes CDR1 SGDLS and CDR2 YYNGEE. This CDR3 has 18 residues.

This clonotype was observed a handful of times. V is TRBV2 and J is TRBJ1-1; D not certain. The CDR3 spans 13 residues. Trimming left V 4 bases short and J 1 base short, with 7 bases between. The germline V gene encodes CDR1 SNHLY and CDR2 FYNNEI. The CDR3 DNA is TGTGCCAGCAGTGCAGACGGGAACACTGAAGCTTTCTTT. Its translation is CASSADGNTEAFF.

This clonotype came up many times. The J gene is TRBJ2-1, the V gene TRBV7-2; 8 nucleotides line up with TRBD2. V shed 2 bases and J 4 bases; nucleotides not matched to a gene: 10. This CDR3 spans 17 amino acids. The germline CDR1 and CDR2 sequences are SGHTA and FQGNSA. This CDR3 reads CASSLQYRSGSYNEQFF. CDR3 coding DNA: TGTGCCAGCAGCTTACAATACCGGAGCGGGAGTTACAATGAGCAGTTCTTC.

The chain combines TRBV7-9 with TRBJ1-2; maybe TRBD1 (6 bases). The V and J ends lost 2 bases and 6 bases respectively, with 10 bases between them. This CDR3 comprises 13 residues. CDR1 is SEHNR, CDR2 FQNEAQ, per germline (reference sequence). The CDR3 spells CASSLIRGHGYTF. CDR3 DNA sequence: TGTGCCAGCAGCTTAATCAGGGGCCATGGCTACACCTTC.

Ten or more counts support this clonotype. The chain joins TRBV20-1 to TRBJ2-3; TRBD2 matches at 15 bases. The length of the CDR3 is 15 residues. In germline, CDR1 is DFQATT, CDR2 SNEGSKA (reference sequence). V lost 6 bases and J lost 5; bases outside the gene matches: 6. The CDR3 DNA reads TGCAGTGCCAGGACTAGCGGGAGGGCAATAGATACGCAGTATTTT. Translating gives CSARTSGRAIDTQYF.

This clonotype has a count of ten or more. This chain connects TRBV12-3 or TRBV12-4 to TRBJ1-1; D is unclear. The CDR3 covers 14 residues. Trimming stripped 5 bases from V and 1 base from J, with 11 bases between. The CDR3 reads CASSNARSNTEAFF. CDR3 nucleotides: TGTGCCAGCAGTAATGCCAGATCGAACACTGAAGCTTTCTTT.

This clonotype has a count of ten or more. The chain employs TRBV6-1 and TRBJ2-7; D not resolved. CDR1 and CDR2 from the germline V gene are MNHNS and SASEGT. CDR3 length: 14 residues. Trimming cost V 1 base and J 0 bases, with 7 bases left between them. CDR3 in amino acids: CASSEGRASYEQYF. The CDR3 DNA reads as TGTGCCAGCAGTGAAGGACGAGCCTCCTACGAGCAGTACTTC.

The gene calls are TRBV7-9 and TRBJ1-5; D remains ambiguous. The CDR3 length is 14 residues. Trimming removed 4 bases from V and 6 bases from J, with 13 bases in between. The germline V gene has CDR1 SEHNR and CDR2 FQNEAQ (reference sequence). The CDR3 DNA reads TGTGCCAGCAGCTCAAAAAGGGCGCTTCAGCCCCAGCATTTT. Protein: CASSSKRALQPQHF.

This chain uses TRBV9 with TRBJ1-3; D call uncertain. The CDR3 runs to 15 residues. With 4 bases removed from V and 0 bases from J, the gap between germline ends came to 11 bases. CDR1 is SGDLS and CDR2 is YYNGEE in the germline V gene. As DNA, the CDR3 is TGTGCCAGCAGCACCGGCGTAATCTCTGGAAACACCATATATTTT. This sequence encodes CASSTGVISGNTIYF.

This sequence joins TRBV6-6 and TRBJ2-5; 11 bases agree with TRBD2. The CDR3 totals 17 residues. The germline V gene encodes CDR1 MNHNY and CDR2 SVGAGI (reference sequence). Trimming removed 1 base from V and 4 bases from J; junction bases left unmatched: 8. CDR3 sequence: CASSYFSSGGPGETQYF. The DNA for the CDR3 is TGTGCCAGCAGTTACTTTTCTAGCGGGGGGCCGGGAGAGACCCAGTACTTC.

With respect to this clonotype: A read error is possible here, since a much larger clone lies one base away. CDR3 sequence reads: CANSPPGQPFYEQYF. The CDR3 DNA follows: TGTGCCAACAGCCCTCCGGGACAGCCTTTCTACGAGCAGTACTTC. V gene TRBV7-2 combines with J gene TRBJ2-7; 7 bases are shared with TRBD1. Germline CDR1 and CDR2: SGHTA and FQGNSA. The CDR3 covers 15 residues.

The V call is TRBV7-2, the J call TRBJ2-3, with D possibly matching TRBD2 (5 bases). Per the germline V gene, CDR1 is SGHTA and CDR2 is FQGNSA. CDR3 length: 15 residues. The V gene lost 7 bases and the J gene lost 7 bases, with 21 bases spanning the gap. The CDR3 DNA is TGTGCCAGCACCCGCAACCTAGGGCTAGCCTATACGCAGTATTTT. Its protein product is CASTRNLGLAYTQYF.

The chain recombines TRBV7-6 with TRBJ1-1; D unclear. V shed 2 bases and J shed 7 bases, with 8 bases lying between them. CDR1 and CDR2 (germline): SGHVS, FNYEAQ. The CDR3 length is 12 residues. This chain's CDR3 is CASSLSKLEAFF. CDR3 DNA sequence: TGTGCCAGCAGCTTAAGTAAGCTTGAAGCTTTCTTT.

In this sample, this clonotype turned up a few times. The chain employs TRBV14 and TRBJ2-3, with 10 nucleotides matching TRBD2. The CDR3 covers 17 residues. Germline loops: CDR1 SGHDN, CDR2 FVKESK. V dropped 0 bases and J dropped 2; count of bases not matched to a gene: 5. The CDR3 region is CASSQDLAGAPTDTQYF. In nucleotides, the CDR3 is TGTGCCAGCAGCCAAGATCTAGCGGGGGCCCCCACAGATACGCAGTATTTT.

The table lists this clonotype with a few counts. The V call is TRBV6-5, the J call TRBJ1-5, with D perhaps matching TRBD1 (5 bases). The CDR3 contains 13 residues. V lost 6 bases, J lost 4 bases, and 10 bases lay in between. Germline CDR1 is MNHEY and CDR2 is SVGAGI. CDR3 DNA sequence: TGTGCCAGCAGGGGGACGCCAAATCAGCCCCAGCATTTT. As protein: CASRGTPNQPQHF.

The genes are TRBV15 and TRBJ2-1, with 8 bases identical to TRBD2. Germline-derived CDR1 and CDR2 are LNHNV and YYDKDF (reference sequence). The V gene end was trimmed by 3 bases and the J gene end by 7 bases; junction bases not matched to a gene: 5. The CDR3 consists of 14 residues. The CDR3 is CATSRSLADNEQFF. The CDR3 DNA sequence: TGTGCCACCAGCAGGTCACTAGCGGATAATGAGCAGTTCTTC.

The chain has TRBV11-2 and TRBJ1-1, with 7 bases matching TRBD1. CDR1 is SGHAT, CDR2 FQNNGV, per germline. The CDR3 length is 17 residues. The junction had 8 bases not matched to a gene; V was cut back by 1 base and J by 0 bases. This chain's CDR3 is CASSLVDREDMNTEAFF. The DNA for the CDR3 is TGTGCCAGCAGCTTAGTCGACAGGGAAGACATGAACACTGAAGCTTTCTTT. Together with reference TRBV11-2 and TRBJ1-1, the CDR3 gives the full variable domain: EAGVAQSPRYKIIEKRQSVAFWCNPISGHATLYWYQQILGQGPKLLIQFQNNGVVDDSQLPKDRFSAERLKGVDSTLKIQPAKLEDSAVYLCASSLVDREDMNTEAFFGQGTRLTVV.

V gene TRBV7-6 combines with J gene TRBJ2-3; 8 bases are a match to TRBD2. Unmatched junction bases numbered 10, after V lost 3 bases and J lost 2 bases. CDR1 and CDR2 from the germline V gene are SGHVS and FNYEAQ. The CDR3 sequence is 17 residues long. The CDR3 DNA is TGTGCCAGCAGCTTTTTTGCTGCGGGGGGACCCACAGATACGCAGTATTTT. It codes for CASSFFAAGGPTDTQYF.

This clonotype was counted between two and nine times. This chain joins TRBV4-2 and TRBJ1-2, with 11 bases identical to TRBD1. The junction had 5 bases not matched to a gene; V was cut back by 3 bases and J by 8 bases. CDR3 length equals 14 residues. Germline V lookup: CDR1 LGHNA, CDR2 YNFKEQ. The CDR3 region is CASSQPGQGEGYTF. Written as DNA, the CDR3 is TGTGCCAGCAGCCAGCCGGGACAGGGGGAAGGCTACACCTTC.

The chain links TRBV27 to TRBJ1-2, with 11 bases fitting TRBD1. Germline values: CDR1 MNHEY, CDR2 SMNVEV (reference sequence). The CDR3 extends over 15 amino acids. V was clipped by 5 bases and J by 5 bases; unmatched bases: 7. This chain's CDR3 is CASSPWTGGAYGYTF. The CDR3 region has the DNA TGTGCCAGCAGTCCTTGGACAGGGGGCGCATATGGCTACACCTTC.

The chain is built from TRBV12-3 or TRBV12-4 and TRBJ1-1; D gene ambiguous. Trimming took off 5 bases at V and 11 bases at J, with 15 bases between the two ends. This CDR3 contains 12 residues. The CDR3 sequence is CASSPGRIGAFF. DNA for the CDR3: TGTGCCAGCAGTCCCGGTCGGATCGGGGCTTTCTTT.

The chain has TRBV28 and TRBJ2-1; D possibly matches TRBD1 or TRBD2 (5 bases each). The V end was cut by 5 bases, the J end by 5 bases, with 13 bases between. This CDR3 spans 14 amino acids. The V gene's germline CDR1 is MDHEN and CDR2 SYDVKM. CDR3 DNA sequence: TGTGCCAGCAGTGGGACGCCTTCTCACAATGAGCAGTTCTTC. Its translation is CASSGTPSHNEQFF.

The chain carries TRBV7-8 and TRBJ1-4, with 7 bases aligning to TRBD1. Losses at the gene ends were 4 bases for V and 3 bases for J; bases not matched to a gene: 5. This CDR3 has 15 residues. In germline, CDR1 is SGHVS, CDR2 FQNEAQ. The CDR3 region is CASSSGGGANEKLFF. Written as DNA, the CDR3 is TGTGCCAGCAGCTCTGGAGGGGGCGCTAATGAAAAACTGTTTTTT. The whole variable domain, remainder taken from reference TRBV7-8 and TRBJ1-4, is GAGVSQSPRYKVAKRGQDVALRCDPISGHVSLFWYQQALGQGPEFLTYFQNEAQLDKSGLPSDRFFAERPEGSVSTLKIQRTQQEDSAVYLCASSSGGGANEKLFFGSGTQLSVL.

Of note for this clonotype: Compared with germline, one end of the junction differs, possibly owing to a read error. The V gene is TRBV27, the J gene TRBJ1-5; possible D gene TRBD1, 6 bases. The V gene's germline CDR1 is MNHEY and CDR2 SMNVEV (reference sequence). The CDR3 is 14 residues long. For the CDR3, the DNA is TGTGCCAGCAGTGTATCAGGGGTTAATCAGCCCCAGCATTTT. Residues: CASSVSGVNQPQHF.

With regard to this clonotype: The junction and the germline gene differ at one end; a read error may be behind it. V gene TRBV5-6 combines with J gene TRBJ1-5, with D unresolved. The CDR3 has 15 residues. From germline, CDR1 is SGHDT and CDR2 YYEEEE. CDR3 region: CASSRAGWWNQPQHF. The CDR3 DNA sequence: TGCGCCAGCAGCCGAGCAGGTTGGTGGAATCAGCCCCAGCATTTT.

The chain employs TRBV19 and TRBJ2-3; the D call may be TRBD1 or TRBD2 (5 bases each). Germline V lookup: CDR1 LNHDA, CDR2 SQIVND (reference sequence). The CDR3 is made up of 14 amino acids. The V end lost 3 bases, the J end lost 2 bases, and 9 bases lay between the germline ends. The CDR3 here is CASSIGTSTDTQYF. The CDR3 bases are TGTGCCAGTAGTATCGGGACCTCCACAGATACGCAGTATTTT.

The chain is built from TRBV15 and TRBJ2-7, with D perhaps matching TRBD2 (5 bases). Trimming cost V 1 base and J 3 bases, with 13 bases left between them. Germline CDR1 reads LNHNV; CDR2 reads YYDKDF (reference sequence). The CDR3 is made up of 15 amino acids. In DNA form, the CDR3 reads TGTGCCACCAGCAGAGGGACTTCGGCCAACTACGAGCAGTACGTC. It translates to CATSRGTSANYEQYV.